This passage covers 3 T cell receptor beta chains from one sample sequenced in a study of blood T cell repertoires in COVID-19. The table came from immunoSEQ multiplex PCR; TCRdb's copy has only in-frame clones and leaves some out. The table includes around 250,000 clones, around 89% detected once. Sequencing was carried out using PBMCs or T cells enriched from blood (not recorded which). These receptor sequences come from a man between 45 and 60 years old who had been exposed to COVID-19.

The V and J genes are TRBV5-4 and TRBJ2-1; 8 nucleotides align to TRBD1. CDR1 is SGHNT and CDR2 is YYREEE in the germline V gene (reference sequence). Trimming took 4 bases from V and 1 from J; bases not matched to a gene: 1. The CDR3 runs to 14 residues. The CDR3 region is CASSRTGSYNEQFF. The CDR3 DNA reads as TGTGCCAGCAGCCGGACAGGGTCCTACAATGAGCAGTTCTTC.

The V gene is TRBV19, the J gene TRBJ2-3; 7 nucleotides agree with TRBD2. CDR1 is LNHDA, CDR2 SQIVND, per germline (reference sequence). This CDR3 has 16 residues. V was pared by 1 base and J by 0 bases, with 4 bases of the junction left unmatched. CDR3 nucleotide sequence: TGTGCCAGTAGTATAGTGGGGGGGACTAGCACAGATACGCAGTATTTT. Its protein is CASSIVGGTSTDTQYF.

This chain links TRBV2 with TRBJ2-2, with D perhaps matching TRBD1 (5 bases). Trimming took off 5 bases at V and 0 bases at J, with 10 bases between the two ends. Per germline, CDR1 SNHLY and CDR2 FYNNEI. The CDR3 sequence is 15 residues long. In nucleotides, the CDR3 is TGTGCCAGCAGTAGGACACCAACGAACACCGGGGAGCTGTTTTTT. It codes for CASSRTPTNTGELFF.